This T cell receptor beta chain was found in a study of CXCR3-negative and CXCR3-positive naive CD8 T cells (dated by TCRdb to about 2019). As for the study more broadly: In total, around 150 million TRB reads were obtained, or roughly 1.5 +/- 0.3 million reads per library. The diversity and physicochemical repertoire analyses included approximately ten donors pooled from two independent experiments. TRBV-TRBJ cluster analysis included naive subsets from about five donors and memory cells from 3 donors. The research as a whole found: Within the same donor, TRBV-TRBJ usage looked similar between naive CXCR3-negative and CXCR3-positive cells, but memory cells had distinct patterns. Surface CD5, linked to self-reactivity in mice, was comparable between naive subsets; TCR interaction strength was therefore also inferred from TRB CDR3 physicochemical properties. Compared with CXCR3-negative naive cells, CXCR3-positive naive cells had TRB CDR3s with higher hydrophobicity (lower Kidera factor 4), lower energy, and higher strength and volume indices. Both naive subsets had comparably high repertoire diversity, while memory CD8+ T cells had much lower repertoire diversity. Freshly isolated PBMCs were used for most assays because CXCR3 expression went down partially after cryopreservation.

Sequencing took place on a NextSeq 550. The Human TCR Profiling Kit (MiLaboratory) was used to make UMI-labeled 5' RACE TRB cDNA libraries. The full amount of extracted RNA was used for cDNA synthesis, and the full amount of resulting cDNA was used for PCR amplification. Libraries were prepared in parallel with an identical number of PCR cycles. In the paper's pipeline: About 50,000 +/- 10,000 unique UMI-labeled TRB cDNA molecules per library were extracted with MIGEC and MiXCR, with at least two reads per UMI required. An average of approximately 40,000 +/- 10,000 functional in-frame TRB CDR3 nucleotide clonotypes without stop codons was found per library. Diversity metrics, including normalized Shannon-Wiener and Chao1, were computed in VDJtools after downsampling to 5000 UMI-labeled TRB molecules per sample. VDJtools was used to calculate clonotype-size-weighted physicochemical properties of the central five CDR3 residues, namely interaction energy, strength, volume and Kidera factor 4. Following reprocessing of the reads by TCRdb, the data hold one row per CDR3 protein sequence and no DNA is available. The V and J calls here are based on TCRdb, not the publication. For this sample, the table gives approximately 100,000 distinct CDR3 sequences. The ten largest clonotypes hold more than 0.35% of the sample.

Concerning this clonotype: Its target antigen remains unknown.

The CDR3 numbers 16 residues from cysteine through phenylalanine. No DNA is given. The germline V gene supplies CDR1 SGHVS and CDR2 FQNEAQ. For every CD8+ T cell subset, around 300,000 cells were flow-sorted straight into RLT lysis buffer, and each subset was sorted in triplicate. To keep memory contaminants out, a stringent definition of naive CD8+ T cells was applied: CD45RO-CCR7+CD27+CD95-. Peripheral blood mononuclear cells were isolated from buffy coats by standard density gradient centrifugation. Naive CXCR3-negative and CXCR3-positive CD8+ T cells were flow-sorted using a FACSAria III. An RNeasy Mini Kit was used to extract total RNA from the sorted cells.

The sample comprised naive CXCR3+ CD8+ T cells from blood. The sample's cell subset or site label, decoded: CD45RO-CCR7+CD27+CD95- naive CD8+ T cells expressing CXCR3 (TNR3+). The TCR originated in a human donor in good health. Some clones in this sample may be carry-over from other donors' samples. Rearrangement joined TRBV7-8 to TRBJ2-1; TCRdb reports TRBD2, a call that lacks DNA to check it against. CDR3 protein: CASSPLATSSYNEQFF.